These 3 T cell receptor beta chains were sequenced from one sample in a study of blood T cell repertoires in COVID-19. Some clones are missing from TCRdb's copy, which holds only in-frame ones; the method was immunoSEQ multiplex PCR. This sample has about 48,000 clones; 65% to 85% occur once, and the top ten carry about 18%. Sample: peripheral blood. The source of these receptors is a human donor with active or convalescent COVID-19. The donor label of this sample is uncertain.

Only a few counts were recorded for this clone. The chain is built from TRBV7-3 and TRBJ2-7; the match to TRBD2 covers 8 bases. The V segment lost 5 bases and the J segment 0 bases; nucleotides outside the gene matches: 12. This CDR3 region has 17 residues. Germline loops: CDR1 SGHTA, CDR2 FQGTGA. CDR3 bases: TGTGCCAGCAGCAAAGGCCCTCTAGCGGGTGGCTCCTACGAGCAGTACTTC. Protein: CASSKGPLAGGSYEQYF.

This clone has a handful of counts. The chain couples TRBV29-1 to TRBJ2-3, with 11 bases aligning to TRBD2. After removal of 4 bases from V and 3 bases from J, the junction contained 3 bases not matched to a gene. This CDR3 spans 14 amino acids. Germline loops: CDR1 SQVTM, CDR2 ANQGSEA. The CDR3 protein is CSVVTSGSTDTQYF. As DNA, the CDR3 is TGCAGCGTTGTAACTAGCGGGAGTACAGATACGCAGTATTTT.

CDR3 coding DNA: TGCGCCAGCAGCTTAGAACAGGGGGTCCACAATGAGCAGTTCTTC. Translating gives CASSLEQGVHNEQFF. The V call is TRBV5-1, the J call TRBJ2-1; 8 bases match TRBD1. This CDR3 is built from 15 residues. V gave up 2 bases and J gave up 5 bases; unmatched junction bases: 6. CDR1 and CDR2 from the germline V gene are SGHRS and YFSETQ.